The clone carrying this TCR beta chain has just a few counts. Its antigen is not known. The V gene lost 5 bases and the J gene lost 1 base, with 20 bases spanning the gap. The germline V gene has CDR1 SEHNR and CDR2 FQNEAQ (reference sequence). The CDR3 runs to 17 residues. This specimen comes from a study of response to subunit inactivated influenza vaccine. Study-wide findings and caveats: With each seasonal influenza vaccination, the authors suggested, few new T cells are recruited.

A single record per CDR3 protein comes from TCRdb applying MiXCR to the RT-PCR reads. This table has a few hundred thousand distinct CDR3 sequences, 20% to 25% appearing once. The chain couples TRBV7-9 to TRBJ1-2; no clear D gene. The TCR comes from a man aged 45-69 years who received an inactivated influenza vaccine. The sequencing here drew on PBMCs from blood, taken 21 months after vaccination. The CDR3 reads CASSQIMDRELNYGYTF. CDR3 coding DNA: TGTGCCAGCAGCCAAATTATGGACCGAGAGCTTAACTATGGCTACACCTTC.